One and the same sample provided the 13 T cell receptor beta chains below, sequenced in a study of CD8+ T cells in alopecia areata. After isolation, RNA underwent reverse transcription to generate cDNA as the sequencing template. Clones were read by immunoSEQ multiplex PCR, and TCRdb kept only the in-frame ones, dropping some. The sample has around 110,000 clones; 84% are singletons. Described treatment: oral pan-JAK inhibitor, 5-10 mg twice daily. Sequencing used CD8+ T cells sorted from blood, obtained at week 24, from a patient treated with tofacitinib. The source is a human donor with alopecia areata.

This clone was seen a handful of times. The chain recombines TRBV6-1 with TRBJ2-3; 11 nucleotides align to TRBD2. In germline, CDR1 is MNHNS, CDR2 SASEGT. Germline trimming cut 7 bases from V and 6 bases from J; bases unmatched to any gene: 9. This CDR3 has 15 residues. The CDR3 DNA follows: TGTGCCAGCAAGACGACTAGCGGGGCTTGGGATACGCAGTATTTT. As protein: CASKTTSGAWDTQYF.

This clone has a handful of counts. This sequence joins TRBV7-9 and TRBJ2-3, with 9 bases identical to TRBD1. Germline V CDR1 and CDR2: SEHNR, FQNEAQ (reference sequence). The CDR3 consists of 14 residues. V trimming: 6 bases; J trimming: 2 bases; junction bases outside the gene matches: 3. The CDR3 reads CASRNRGLTDTQYF. The CDR3, as DNA: TGTGCCAGCAGAAACAGGGGGCTCACAGATACGCAGTATTTT.

The chain combines TRBV5-1 with TRBJ2-2; 7 bases are shared with TRBD2. The germline V gene has CDR1 SGHRS and CDR2 YFSETQ. This CDR3 region has 15 residues. The trim removed 0 bases at V and 7 bases at J, leaving 6 bases unmatched. The CDR3 here is CASSLEAGDIGELFF. The CDR3 DNA reads as TGCGCCAGCAGCTTGGAGGCGGGAGACATCGGGGAGCTGTTTTTT.

The chain has TRBV7-3 and TRBJ2-1; D possibly corresponds to TRBD2 (6 bases). The CDR3 has 16 amino acids. The ends were cut back, 4 bases at V and 3 bases at J, with 16 bases in the middle. Germline V gives CDR1 SGHTA, CDR2 FQGTGA. The CDR3 reads CASSSQAEGYYNEQFF. In DNA, the CDR3 is TGTGCCAGCAGCTCACAAGCGGAGGGCTACTACAATGAGCAGTTCTTC.

CDR3 coding DNA: TGTGCCAGCAGCTTAGATATCAGGGGCGATGAGCAGTTCTTC. Protein sequence: CASSLDIRGDEQFF. This sequence joins TRBV7-6 and TRBJ2-1; D is perhaps TRBD1 (6 bases). V lost 1 base and J lost 8, with 12 bases in between. Germline V lookup: CDR1 SGHVS, CDR2 FNYEAQ. This CDR3 has 14 residues.

The gene calls are TRBV9 and TRBJ2-2; 8 nucleotides align to TRBD1. Germline trimming cut 2 bases from V and 6 bases from J; bases unmatched to any gene: 12. This CDR3 contains 17 residues. The V gene's germline CDR1 is SGDLS and CDR2 YYNGEE. The CDR3 loop is CASSVLAVDRVAGELFF. The DNA of the CDR3 is TGTGCCAGCAGCGTTCTGGCGGTGGACAGGGTCGCCGGGGAGCTGTTTTTT.

This chain connects TRBV4-3 to TRBJ2-6; no firm D call. The CDR3 is 18 amino acids. V was trimmed by 3 bases and J by 0 bases, leaving 15 bases between them. The germline V gene has CDR1 LGHNA and CDR2 YSLEER. The DNA for the CDR3 is TGCGCCAGCAGCCAGGACGATGAGGCGAGCTCTGGGGCCAACGTCCTGACTTTC. Residues: CASSQDDEASSGANVLTF.

Here the CDR3 reads CASSLGSGGVSYEQYF. Written as DNA, the CDR3 is TGTGCCAGCAGCTTAGGATCCGGGGGCGTCTCCTACGAGCAGTACTTC. This rearrangement joins TRBV7-6 to TRBJ2-7; TRBD1 or TRBD2 may be the D gene (6 bases each). The germline CDR1 and CDR2 sequences are SGHVS and FNYEAQ. The CDR3 is 16 residues long. The V gene lost 1 base and the J gene lost 0 bases, with 13 bases spanning the gap. The variable domain in full, completed from reference TRBV7-6 and TRBJ2-7, reads GAGVSQSPRYKVTKRGQDVALRCDPISGHVSLYWYRQALGQGPEFLTYFNYEAQQDKSGLPNDRFSAERPEGSISTLTIQRTEQRDSAMYRCASSLGSGGVSYEQYFGPGTRLTVT.

The chain combines TRBV10-1 with TRBJ2-4; D ambiguous. The germline gives CDR1 WNHNN, CDR2 SYGVQD (reference sequence). V was trimmed by 2 bases and J by 0 bases, leaving 11 bases between them. CDR3 length: 16 residues. The CDR3 spells CASSEGNREAKNIQYF. CDR3 sequence (DNA): TGCGCCAGCAGTGAGGGAAACAGAGAAGCCAAAAACATTCAGTACTTC.

V gene TRBV4-3 combines with J gene TRBJ2-1; 10 positions agree with TRBD1. The trim removed 1 base at V and 6 bases at J, leaving 9 bases unmatched. The CDR3 has 17 amino acids. Germline-derived CDR1 and CDR2 are LGHNA and YSLEER. The CDR3 reads CASSQVLGTGVSNEQFF. The DNA for the CDR3 is TGCGCCAGCAGCCAAGTTTTGGGGACAGGGGTGAGCAATGAGCAGTTCTTC.

The chain couples TRBV5-4 to TRBJ2-6, with D hard to call. The germline gives CDR1 SGHNT, CDR2 YYREEE (reference sequence). V was shortened by 2 bases and J by 4 bases, with 10 bases between the two germline ends. The CDR3 is 15 residues long. CDR3 DNA: TGTGCCAGCAGCTTTCAAATGGACGGGGCCAACGTCCTGACTTTC. Translation gives CASSFQMDGANVLTF. Filled out from reference TRBV5-4 and TRBJ2-6, the complete variable domain reads ETGVTQSPTHLIKTRGQQVTLRCSSQSGHNTVSWYQQALGQGPQFIFQYYREEENGRGNFPPRFSGLQFPNYSSELNVNALELDDSALYLCASSFQMDGANVLTFGAGSRLTVL.

The V and J genes are TRBV5-6 and TRBJ2-7, with a tentative D call TRBD1 (6 bases). Between the trimmed V and J ends, which lost 4 bases and 3 bases, there was a span of 17 bases. This CDR3 spans 15 amino acids. Germline values: CDR1 SGHDT, CDR2 YYEEEE. The CDR3 spells CASSPIQGYLYEQYF. In DNA, the CDR3 is TGTGCCAGCAGCCCCATACAGGGCTACCTCTACGAGCAGTACTTC.

CDR3 in DNA: TGTGCCACCAGCAGAGAGGAGGGGGCGTCTGGGGCCAACGTCCTGACTTTC. Protein: CATSREEGASGANVLTF. The chain is built from TRBV15 and TRBJ2-6; possible D gene TRBD1, 7 bases. CDR3 length: 17 amino acids. Germline V CDR1 and CDR2: LNHNV, YYDKDF (reference sequence). V lost 0 bases, J lost 1 base, and 10 bases lay in between.